This T cell receptor beta chain was sequenced for a study of blood T cell repertoires in COVID-19. Study information: Acute-phase and convalescent COVID-19 samples originated in the United States, Italy and Spain. PBMCs, B-cell-depleted T cells, or T cells provided the cDNA or gDNA that made up the material.

In the authors' workflow: Amplification with reference gene primers provided the estimates of nucleated cell counts. Sequencing was performed with immunoSEQ multiplex PCR; in TCRdb, only in-frame clones are kept and a portion is missing. V and J calls and clone size are as listed in that table; D and trimming were resolved from the DNA. The repertoire holds 200,000 to 250,000 clones, with about 80% as singletons. This clone has more than one count but fewer than ten. V was shortened by 0 bases and J by 8 bases, with 10 bases between the two germline ends. CDR1 and CDR2 (germline): MNHEY, SVGAGI. This CDR3 has 13 amino acids.

This clonotype was obtained from a woman aged 45-65 years with acute or convalescent COVID-19. This sequence joins TRBV6-5 and TRBJ1-2, with D perhaps TRBD1 (6 bases). Sequencing was performed on peripheral blood. The CDR3 DNA sequence: TGTGCCAGCAGTTACTCGTCGGGGGGCGGCTACACCTTC. Its protein product is CASSYSSGGGYTF.